The 4 T cell receptor beta chains below come from one sample, sequenced in a study of T cell repertoires in cytomegalovirus infection. No antigens are known for them. TCRdb passed the reads through MiXCR, listing each CDR3 protein once. Of about half a million distinct CDR3 sequences detected, 30% to 35% appear once; the ten largest clones hold 15% to 20%. The source material was cultured PBMCs, sampled from culture after CMV antigen stimulation. Receptor source: a human donor in good health (CMV status not recorded). Some clones in this sample may be carry-over from other donors' samples.

A few counts support this clonotype. This chain connects TRBV4-3 to TRBJ2-1; D is uncertain. Trimming stripped 0 bases from V and 7 bases from J, with 19 bases between. The CDR3 runs 17 residues. In germline, CDR1 is LGHNA, CDR2 YSLEER. CDR3 coding DNA: TGCGCCAGCAGCCAAGATATCCTCAAGATCGCATTTAATGAGCAGTTCTTC. It codes for CASSQDILKIAFNEQFF.

The J gene is TRBJ2-7, the V gene TRBV27; no clear D. Germline V gives CDR1 MNHEY, CDR2 SMNVEV (reference sequence). The CDR3 sequence is 9 residues long. Trimming left V 9 bases short and J 4 bases short, with 4 bases between. CDR3 residues: CARIYEQYV. The CDR3 DNA reads TGTGCCAGGATTTACGAGCAGTACGTC.

The chain has TRBV19 and TRBJ1-5; D is ambiguous. CDR3 length equals 13 residues. Germline-derived CDR1 and CDR2 are LNHDA and SQIVND (reference sequence). Trimming pared 11 bases from V and 6 bases from J, leaving 17 bases between. The CDR3 DNA reads as TGTGCCTCGGCCGCGATTGGTGGTCAGCCCCAGCATTTT. Translation gives CASAAIGGQPQHF.

The chain has TRBV5-1 and TRBJ2-5; TRBD1 matches 8 bases. This CDR3 spans 14 amino acids. V shed 3 bases and J 4 bases; nucleotides not matched to a gene: 5. CDR1 is SGHRS, CDR2 YFSETQ, per germline. In nucleotides, the CDR3 is TGCGCCAGCAGCTCTCCCGACAGGGGAGAGACCCAGTACTTC. This gives the protein CASSSPDRGETQYF.